This T cell receptor beta chain originates from a study of T cells expressing NK-cell markers. For the study at large: Within the sequenced cohort of eight donors, seven exhibited HCMV seropositivity and one was seronegative. Findings and caveats of the study: For a handful of donors, these clonotypes were likewise the leading ones in the CD3+CD56-NKG2C+ fraction.

TCRdb re-called the 5' RACE reads and gives one entry per CDR3 protein, without DNA. The sample's table shows approximately 170,000 distinct CDR3 sequences. Germline V gene lookup returns CDR1 SGHVS and CDR2 FNYEAQ. The CDR3 has 12 residues. Remarks on this clonotype: No antigen is known for it.

The chain combines TRBV7-6 with TRBJ2-5. Sequenced input: blood T cells: a sorted CD56 or NKG2C T cell subset, CD4+ or CD8+ T cells, or bulk PBMC T cells (not recorded which). The source of this sequence is a man aged 18-69 years in good health. The CDR3 region is CASSPRQETQYF. Drawing the rest from reference TRBV7-6 and TRBJ2-5, the complete variable domain is GAGVSQSPRYKVTKRGQDVALRCDPISGHVSLYWYRQALGQGPEFLTYFNYEAQQDKSGLPNDRFSAERPEGSISTLTIQRTEQRDSAMYRCASSPRQETQYFGPGTRLLVL.